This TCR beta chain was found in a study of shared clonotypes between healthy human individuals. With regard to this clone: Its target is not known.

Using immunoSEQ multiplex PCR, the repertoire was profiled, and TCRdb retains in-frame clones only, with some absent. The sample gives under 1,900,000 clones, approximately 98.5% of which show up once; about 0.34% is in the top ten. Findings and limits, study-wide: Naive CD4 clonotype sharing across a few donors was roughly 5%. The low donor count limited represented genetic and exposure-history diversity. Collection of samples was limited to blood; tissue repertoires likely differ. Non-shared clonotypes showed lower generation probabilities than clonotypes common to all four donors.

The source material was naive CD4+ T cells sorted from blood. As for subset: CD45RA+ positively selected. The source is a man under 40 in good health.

The CDR3: CASSKQGLAGGRKYF. The CDR3 bases are TGTGCCAGCAGCAAACAGGGACTAGCGGGAGGGAGAAAGTACTTC. V gene TRBV21-1 combines with J gene TRBJ2-7; TRBD2, the D gene given by the table, was not confirmed from the DNA. TRBV21-1 counts as a pseudogene. The CDR3 runs 15 residues.